This T cell receptor (beta chain) came from a study of cytomegalovirus exposure and HLA in healthy donors. Points from the study as a whole: A later analysis revealed that TCR association rates differed between HLA loci, peaking at DRB1 and bottoming out at HLA-C. Analysis was carried out at a later point, and it linked a missense DCLRE1C variant to TCR beta V- and J-gene trimming.

Comments on this clone: Its antigen is currently unknown.

The PCR was carried out with 60 Vbeta primers and 13 Jbeta primers. Assay: immunoSEQ multiplex PCR; the TCRdb copy retains only in-frame clones and omits some. Here the sample spans 98,000 or so clones, about 80% being singletons. This sequence originates from a man aged 55-75 years in good health and CMV-seropositive. The sequencing sample was made of PBMCs.

The chain's CDR3 is CASSSTPWDRGADTQYF. CDR3 coding DNA: TGTGCCAGCAGTTCCACCCCTTGGGACAGGGGTGCGGATACGCAGTATTTT. The chain carries TRBV7-3 and TRBJ2-3, with 10 bases lining up with TRBD1. Trimming took 6 bases from V and 6 from J; bases not matched to a gene: 15. The CDR3 extends over 17 amino acids. Germline loops: CDR1 SGHTA, CDR2 FQGTGA.